This T cell receptor beta chain was found in a study of vaccination effects on CD4 cells after COVID-19. On the study more broadly: Sequencing in the ViraFEST assay came after antigen-specific CD4+ T cells had been expanded with viral peptide pools, which were used to stimulate PBMC. A few million PBMC were placed in each well, which was supplemented with approximately 9.7 IU/ml IL-2 and roughly 10 ug/ml peptides.

This table comes from immunoSEQ multiplex PCR, and its TCRdb copy is limited to in-frame clones, with some not included. Among tens of thousands of clones listed, roughly 75% were seen once. On this clone: Its antigen is unidentified.

CD4+ T cell isolation took place after 10 days of culture. Each participant received a vaccine that was either BNT162b2 or mRNA-1273, given as two doses. Cultures had half their medium replaced with IL-2 medium on days 3 and 7. J lost 1 base, V lost 4 bases, and 6 bases had no gene match. The germline V gene encodes CDR1 SEHNR and CDR2 FQNEAQ (reference sequence). The CDR3 is 16 amino acids. The chain joins TRBV7-9 to TRBJ2-1, with 8 bases that match TRBD2. The source was CD4+ T cells from PBMCs cultured without peptide, collected after COVID-19 vaccination. This receptor was identified in a human donor who received a COVID-19 vaccine. The DNA of the CDR3 is TGTGCCAGCAGCTCCCCGGCGGGGGGATCCTACAATGAGCAGTTCTTC. Its translation is CASSSPAGGSYNEQFF.